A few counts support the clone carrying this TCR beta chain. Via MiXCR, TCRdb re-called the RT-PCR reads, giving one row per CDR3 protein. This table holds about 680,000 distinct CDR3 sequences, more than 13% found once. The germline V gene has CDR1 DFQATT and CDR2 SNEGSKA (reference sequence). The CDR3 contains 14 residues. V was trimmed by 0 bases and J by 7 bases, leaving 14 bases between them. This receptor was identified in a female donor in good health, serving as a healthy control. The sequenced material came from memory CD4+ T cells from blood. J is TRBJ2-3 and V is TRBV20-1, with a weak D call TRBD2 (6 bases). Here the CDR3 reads CSARDPLGLNTQYF. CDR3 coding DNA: TGCAGTGCTAGAGATCCCCTAGGACTAAATACGCAGTATTTT.